A selection of T cell receptor beta chains follows, all from one sample in a study of blood T cell repertoires in COVID-19. This table comes from immunoSEQ multiplex PCR, and its TCRdb copy is limited to in-frame clones, with some not included. The sample lists about 160,000 clones; approximately 84% were seen once. Sequencing was done on a sample of peripheral blood. Receptor source: a man in his late teens or twenties with active or convalescent COVID-19. The CDR3 runs from the conserved cysteine through the conserved F or W.

j_gene: TRBJ1-2
v_gene: TRBV14
CDR3aa: CASSQVPGYGYTF

j_gene: TRBJ2-5
v_gene: TRBV25-1
CDR3aa: CASSAGTGQVETQYF

j_gene: TRBJ2-1
v_gene: TRBV2
CDR3aa: CASSDTRYNEQFF

j_gene: TRBJ1-2
v_gene: TRBV6-6
CDR3aa: CASSQRGGASNYGYTF

j_gene: TRBJ1-3
v_gene: TRBV7-6
CDR3aa: CASSLAGGAGNTIYF

j_gene: TRBJ2-1
v_gene: TRBV7-9
CDR3aa: CASSFGQDYNEQFF

j_gene: TRBJ2-7
v_gene: TRBV5-4
CDR3aa: CASSRERGVSYEQYF

j_gene: TRBJ2-1
v_gene: TRBV5-1
CDR3aa: CASSSSGTDNEQFF

j_gene: TRBJ1-2
v_gene: TRBV6-6
CDR3aa: CASSYPLGGQNYGYTF

j_gene: TRBJ1-2
v_gene: TRBV2
CDR3aa: CASSEESNYGYTF

j_gene: TRBJ1-5
v_gene: TRBV6-6
CDR3aa: CAGKTGSDQPQHF